Shown below are 2 T cell receptor beta chains from a single sample sequenced in a study of response to subunit inactivated influenza vaccine. TCRdb re-called the RT-PCR reads through MiXCR, storing one row per CDR3 protein. The sample shows about 240,000 distinct CDR3 sequences, less than 15% of them seen only once. Material: non-naive T cells sorted from PBMCs, obtained around 15 days before vaccination. The receptor source for this set is a man over 45 who received an inactivated influenza vaccine.

The chain links TRBV12-3 or TRBV12-4 to TRBJ2-5; tentatively, D is TRBD1 (6 bases). The length of the CDR3 is 12 residues. V shed 7 bases and J shed 9 bases, with 15 bases lying between them. The CDR3 reads CASNRGGFAQYF. The CDR3 region has the DNA TGTGCCAGCAATCGAGGGGGTTTCGCCCAGTACTTC.

J is TRBJ2-2 and V is TRBV7-6, with D possibly being TRBD2 (7 bases). The germline gives CDR1 SGHVS, CDR2 FNYEAQ. The CDR3 is 14 residues long. The ends were cut back, 1 base at V and 6 bases at J, with 9 bases in the middle. The CDR3 sequence is CASSLGEGAGELFF. The CDR3 DNA reads TGTGCCAGCAGCTTAGGGGAGGGGGCCGGGGAGCTGTTTTTT.